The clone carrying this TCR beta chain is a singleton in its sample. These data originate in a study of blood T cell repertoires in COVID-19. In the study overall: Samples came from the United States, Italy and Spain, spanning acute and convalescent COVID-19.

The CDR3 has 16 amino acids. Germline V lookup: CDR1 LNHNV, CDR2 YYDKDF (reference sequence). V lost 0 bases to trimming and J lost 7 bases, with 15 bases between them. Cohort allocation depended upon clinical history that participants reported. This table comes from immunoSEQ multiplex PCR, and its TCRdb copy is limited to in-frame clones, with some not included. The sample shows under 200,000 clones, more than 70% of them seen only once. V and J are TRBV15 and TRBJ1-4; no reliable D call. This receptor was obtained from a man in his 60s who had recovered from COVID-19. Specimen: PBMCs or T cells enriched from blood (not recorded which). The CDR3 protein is CATSRDRTGGGEKLFF. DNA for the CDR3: TGTGCCACCAGCAGAGATCGAACCGGAGGAGGTGAAAAACTGTTTTTT.